This T cell receptor beta chain was captured in a study of T cell responses to AZD1222 COVID-19 vaccine. The method was immunoSEQ multiplex PCR; TCRdb's version includes in-frame clones alone and lacks a portion of them. There are about 180,000 clones in the sample; roughly nine tenths occur only once, and about 1.6% lies in the top ten. This clone showed up just a few times. Trimming left V 1 base short and J 3 bases short, with 10 bases between. CDR3 length: 15 residues. Germline loops: CDR1 LNHNV, CDR2 YYDKDF (reference sequence). The sample consisted of peripheral blood, taken on day 0 of AZD1222 vaccination. The J gene is TRBJ1-5, the V gene TRBV15; possible D gene TRBD1, 6 bases. The receptor's source is an adult in good health. CDR3 DNA: TGTGCCACCAGCAGAGGACAGGCGTACAATCAGCCCCAGCATTTT. It specifies CATSRGQAYNQPQHF.